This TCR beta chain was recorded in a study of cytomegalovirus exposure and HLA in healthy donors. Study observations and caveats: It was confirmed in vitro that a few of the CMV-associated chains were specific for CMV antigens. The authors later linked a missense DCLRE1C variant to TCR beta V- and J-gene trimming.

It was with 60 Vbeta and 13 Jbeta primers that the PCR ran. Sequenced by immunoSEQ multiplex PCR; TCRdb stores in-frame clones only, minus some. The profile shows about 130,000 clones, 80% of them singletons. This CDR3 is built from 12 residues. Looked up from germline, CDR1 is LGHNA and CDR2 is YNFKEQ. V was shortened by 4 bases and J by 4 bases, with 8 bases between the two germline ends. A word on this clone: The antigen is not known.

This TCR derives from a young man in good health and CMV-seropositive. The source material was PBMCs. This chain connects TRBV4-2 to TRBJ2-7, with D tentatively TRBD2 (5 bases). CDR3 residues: CASSLGGYEQYF. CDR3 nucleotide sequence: TGTGCCAGCAGCCTCGGAGGATACGAGCAGTACTTC.